Included here is one T cell receptor beta chain sequence, with context. Its antigen is undetermined. The entry originates in a study of cytomegalovirus exposure and HLA in healthy donors. Study-wide findings and caveats: Despite most TCR sequences being rare, some public TCRs occurred in many donors.

CDR1 SGHAT and CDR2 FQDESV come from the germline V gene (reference sequence). The CDR3 is made up of 13 amino acids. Trimming shortened V by 6 bases and J by 0 bases, and 6 bases separated the two germline ends. This PCR relied on a set of 60 Vbeta primers and 13 Jbeta primers. Sequencing used immunoSEQ multiplex PCR; TCRdb keeps in-frame clones, though not all of them. The data contain roughly 170,000 clones, roughly 70% of them singletons. The chain is built from TRBV11-1 and TRBJ1-5; D unclear. The material sequenced was PBMCs. The sequence was obtained from a girl aged 5-17 years in good health and CMV-seronegative. CDR3 region: CASSRGSNQPQHF. CDR3 bases: TGTGCCAGCAGTAGAGGTAGCAATCAGCCCCAGCATTTT.